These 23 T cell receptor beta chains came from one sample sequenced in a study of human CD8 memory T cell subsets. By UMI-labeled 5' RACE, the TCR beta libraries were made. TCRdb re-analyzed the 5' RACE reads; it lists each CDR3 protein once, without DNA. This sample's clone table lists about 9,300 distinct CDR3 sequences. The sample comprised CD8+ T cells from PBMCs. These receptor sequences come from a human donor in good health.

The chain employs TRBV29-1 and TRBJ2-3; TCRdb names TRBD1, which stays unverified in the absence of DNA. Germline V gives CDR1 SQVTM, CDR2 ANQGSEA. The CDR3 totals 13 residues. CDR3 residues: CSVTGLRTDTQYF.

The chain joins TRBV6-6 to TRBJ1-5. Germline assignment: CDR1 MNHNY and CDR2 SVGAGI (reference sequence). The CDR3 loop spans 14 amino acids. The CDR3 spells CASSYSGDYQPQHF.

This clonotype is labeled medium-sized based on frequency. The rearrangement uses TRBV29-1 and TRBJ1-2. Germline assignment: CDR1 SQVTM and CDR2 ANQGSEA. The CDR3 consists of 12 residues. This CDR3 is CSVGAGNYGYTF. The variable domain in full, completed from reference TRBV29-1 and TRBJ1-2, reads SAVISQKPSRDICQRGTSLTIQCQVDSQVTMMFWYRQQPGQSLTLIATANQGSEATYESGFVIDKFPISRPNLTFSTLTVSNMSPEDSSIYLCSVGAGNYGYTFGSGTRLTVV.

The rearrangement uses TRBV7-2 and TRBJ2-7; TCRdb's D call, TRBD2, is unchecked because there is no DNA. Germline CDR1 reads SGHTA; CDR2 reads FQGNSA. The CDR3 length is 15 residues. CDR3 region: CASSLFRDYSYEQYF.

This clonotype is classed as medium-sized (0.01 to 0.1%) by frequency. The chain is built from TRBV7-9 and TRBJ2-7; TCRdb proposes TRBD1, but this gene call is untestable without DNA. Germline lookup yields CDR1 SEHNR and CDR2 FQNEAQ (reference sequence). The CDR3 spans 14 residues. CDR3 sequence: CASSHRQSSYEQYF.

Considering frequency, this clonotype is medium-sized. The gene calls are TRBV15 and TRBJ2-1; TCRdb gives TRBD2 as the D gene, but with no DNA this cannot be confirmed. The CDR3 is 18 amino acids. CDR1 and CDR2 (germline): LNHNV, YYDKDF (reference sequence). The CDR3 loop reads CATSRVGMGAGAYNEQFF.

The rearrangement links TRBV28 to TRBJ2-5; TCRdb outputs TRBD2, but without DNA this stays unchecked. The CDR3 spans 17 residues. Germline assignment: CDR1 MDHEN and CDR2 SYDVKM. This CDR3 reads CASSLPTLAGEAETQYF.

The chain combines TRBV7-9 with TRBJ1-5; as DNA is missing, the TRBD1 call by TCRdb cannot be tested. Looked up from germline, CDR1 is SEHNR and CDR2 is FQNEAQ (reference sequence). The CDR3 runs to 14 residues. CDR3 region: CASSPGQQDQPQHF.

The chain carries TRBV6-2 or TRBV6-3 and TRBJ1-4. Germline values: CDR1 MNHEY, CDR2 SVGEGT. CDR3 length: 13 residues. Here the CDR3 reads CASSYRVNEKLFF.

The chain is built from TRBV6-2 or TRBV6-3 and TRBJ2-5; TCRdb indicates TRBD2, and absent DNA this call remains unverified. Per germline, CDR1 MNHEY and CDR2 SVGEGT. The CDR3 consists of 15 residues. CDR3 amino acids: CASSYSTGLQETQYF.

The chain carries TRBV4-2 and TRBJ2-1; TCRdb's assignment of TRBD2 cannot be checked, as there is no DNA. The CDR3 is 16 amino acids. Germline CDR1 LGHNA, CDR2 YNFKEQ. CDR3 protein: CASSQEGGDSYNEQFF.

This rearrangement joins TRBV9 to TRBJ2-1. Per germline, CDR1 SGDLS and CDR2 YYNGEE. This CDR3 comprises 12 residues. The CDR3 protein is CASSVVAEEQFF.

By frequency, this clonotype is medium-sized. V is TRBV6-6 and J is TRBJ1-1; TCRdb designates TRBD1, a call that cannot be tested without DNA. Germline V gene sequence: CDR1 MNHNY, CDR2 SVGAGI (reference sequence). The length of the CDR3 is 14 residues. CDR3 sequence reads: CASSSTGFNTEAFF.

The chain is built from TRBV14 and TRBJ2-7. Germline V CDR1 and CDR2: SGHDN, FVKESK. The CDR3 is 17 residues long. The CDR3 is CASSQAYPGPRSYEQYF.

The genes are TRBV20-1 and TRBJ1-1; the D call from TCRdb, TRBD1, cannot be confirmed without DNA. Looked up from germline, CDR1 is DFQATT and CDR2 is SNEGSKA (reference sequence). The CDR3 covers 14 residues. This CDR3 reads CSAQPGGSATEAFF.

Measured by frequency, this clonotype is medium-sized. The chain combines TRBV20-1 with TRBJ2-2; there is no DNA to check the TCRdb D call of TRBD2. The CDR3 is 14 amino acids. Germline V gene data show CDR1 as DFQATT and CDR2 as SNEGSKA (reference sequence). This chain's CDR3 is CSARWDSNTGELFF.

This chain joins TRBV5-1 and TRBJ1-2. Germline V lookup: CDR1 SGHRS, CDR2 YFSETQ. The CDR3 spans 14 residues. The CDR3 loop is CASSEEVSNYGYTF.

The CDR3 is CASSQDLTGETGELFF. The genes are TRBV4-3 and TRBJ2-2; absent DNA, TCRdb's TRBD1 call cannot be checked. Germline assignment: CDR1 LGHNA and CDR2 YSLEER. This CDR3 comprises 16 residues.

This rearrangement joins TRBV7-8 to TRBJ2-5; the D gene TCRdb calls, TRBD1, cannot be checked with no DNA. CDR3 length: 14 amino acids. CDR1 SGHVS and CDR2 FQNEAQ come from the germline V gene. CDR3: CASSDRQGRETQYF.

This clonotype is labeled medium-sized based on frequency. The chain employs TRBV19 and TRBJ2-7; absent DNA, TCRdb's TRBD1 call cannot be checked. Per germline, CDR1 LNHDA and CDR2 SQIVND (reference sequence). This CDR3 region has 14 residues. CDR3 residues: CASSFDRVGYEQYF.

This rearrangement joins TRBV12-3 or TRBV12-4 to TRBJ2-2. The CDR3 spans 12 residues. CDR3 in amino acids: CASSPDTGELFF.

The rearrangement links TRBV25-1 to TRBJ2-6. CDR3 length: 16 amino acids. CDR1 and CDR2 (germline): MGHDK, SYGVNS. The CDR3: CASSESRPSGANVLTF.

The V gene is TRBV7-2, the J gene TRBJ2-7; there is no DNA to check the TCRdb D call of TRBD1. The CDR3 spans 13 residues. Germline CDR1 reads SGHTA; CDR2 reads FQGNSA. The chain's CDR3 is CASRATGGYEQYF.